This T cell receptor (beta chain) was found in a study of OX40 agonist ivuxolimab in advanced cancers. Collection of blood occurred at baseline, at cycle 4 day 1, and at cycle 7 day 1. Generated by immunoSEQ multiplex PCR, the TCRdb table keeps only in-frame clones and is missing some. The sample lists 50,000 to 75,000 clones, less than 95% seen once, with approximately 5.6% in the top ten. This CDR3 is built from 12 residues. Deletions cut 8 bases from V and 6 bases from J, with 13 bases between. CDR1 is SNHLY, CDR2 FYNNEI, per germline. The TCR comes from an adult with an advanced solid tumor such as melanoma, head and neck, liver or kidney cancer. The chain carries TRBV2 and TRBJ1-2; D call uncertain. The specimen comprised CD4+ or CD8+ T cells sorted from blood, sampled in a trial of the OX40 agonist ivuxolimab. The CDR3 coding sequence is TGTGCCAGCGGAGGAGAATCGGATGGCTACACCTTC. Its translation is CASGGESDGYTF.